Listed below are T cell receptor beta chains from one sample, sequenced in a study of CD8 T cells in Susac syndrome. TCRdb reprocessed the immunoSEQ multiplex PCR reads via MiXCR and lists one record per CDR3 protein. The sample holds about 200,000 distinct CDR3 sequences, 80% to 95% seen once. The sequenced sample was CD8+ T cells from PBMCs. All receptors derive from a human donor with multiple sclerosis. Both conserved end residues are part of each CDR3. Each record gives: V gene, J gene, D gene, clone size, CDR3 DNA, CDR3 protein. A D gene is named only where the DNA matches it firmly. Rows give clone size only sometimes, using once, few, many, or a class for an expanded clone.

V gene: TRBV12-3/TRBV12-4
J gene: TRBJ2-1
D gene: TRBD2
clone size: .
CDR3 DNA: TGTGCCAGCACCCCGTGGAGGTTAGCGGGCAATGAGCAGTTCTTC
CDR3 protein: CASTPWRLAGNEQFF

V gene: TRBV12-3/TRBV12-4
J gene: TRBJ2-1
D gene: .
clone size: once
CDR3 DNA: TGTGCCAGCAGTTTAGGAGACGCTATGCAGTTCTTC
CDR3 protein: CASSLGDAMQFF

V gene: TRBV6-6
J gene: TRBJ2-5
D gene: .
clone size: .
CDR3 DNA: TGTGCCAGCTCCAGGGAATTGGCGCAAGAGACCCAGTACTTC
CDR3 protein: CASSRELAQETQYF

V gene: TRBV9
J gene: TRBJ2-7
D gene: .
clone size: .
CDR3 DNA: TGTGCCAGCAGCCCCCACCGGGGGGGACAGGGAGGCTACGAGCAGTACTTC
CDR3 protein: CASSPHRGGQGGYEQYF

V gene: TRBV7-9
J gene: TRBJ2-7
D gene: TRBD1
clone size: .
CDR3 DNA: TGTGCCAGCAGCTCGGGGGGACAGGGCCCGGTAAGGCACGAGCAGTACTTC
CDR3 protein: CASSSGGQGPVRHEQYF

V gene: TRBV4-1
J gene: TRBJ2-7
D gene: TRBD1
clone size: .
CDR3 DNA: TGCGCCAGCAGCCCTCGGGACAGGGGTAACGAGCAGTACTTC
CDR3 protein: CASSPRDRGNEQYF

V gene: TRBV7-9
J gene: TRBJ1-2
D gene: TRBD1
clone size: .
CDR3 DNA: TGTGCCAGCAGCTTAACGACAGGGGATGGCTACACCTTC
CDR3 protein: CASSLTTGDGYTF

V gene: TRBV5-4
J gene: TRBJ2-5
D gene: .
clone size: .
CDR3 DNA: TGTGCCAGCAGCTTCGACCACCCGGAGACCCAGTACTTC
CDR3 protein: CASSFDHPETQYF

V gene: TRBV20-1
J gene: TRBJ1-5
D gene: .
clone size: .
CDR3 DNA: TGCAGTGTTCATAGCGCGCAGGGAAGACAGCCCCAGCATTTT
CDR3 protein: CSVHSAQGRQPQHF

V gene: TRBV15
J gene: TRBJ1-6
D gene: TRBD1
clone size: .
CDR3 DNA: TGTGCCACCAGCAGAGTGCAGGGGGCTAATTCACCCCTCCACTTT
CDR3 protein: CATSRVQGANSPLHF